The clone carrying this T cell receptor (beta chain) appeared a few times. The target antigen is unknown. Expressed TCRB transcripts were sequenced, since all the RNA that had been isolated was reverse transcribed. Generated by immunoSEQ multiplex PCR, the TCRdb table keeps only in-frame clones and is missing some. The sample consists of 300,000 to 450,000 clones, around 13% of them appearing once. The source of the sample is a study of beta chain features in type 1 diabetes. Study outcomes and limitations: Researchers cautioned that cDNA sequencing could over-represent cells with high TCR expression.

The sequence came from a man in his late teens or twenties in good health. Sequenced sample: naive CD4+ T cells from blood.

The CDR3 reads CASSLSGRETQYF. The CDR3 DNA reads TGTGCCAGCAGCTTATCAGGTCGGGAGACCCAGTACTTC. The chain recombines TRBV7-3 with TRBJ2-5; D remains unclear. Germline V gene sequence: CDR1 SGHTA, CDR2 FQGTGA. V was clipped by 2 bases and J by 5 bases, with 9 bases between them. The CDR3 length is 13 residues. The full variable domain, rest sourced from reference TRBV7-3 and TRBJ2-5, is GAGVSQTPSNKVTEKGKYVELRCDPISGHTALYWYRQSLGQGPEFLIYFQGTGAADDSGLPNDRFFAVRPEGSVSTLKIQRTERGDSAVYLCASSLSGRETQYFGPGTRLLVL.